This TCR beta chain emerged from a study of blood T cells in healthy people across ages (dated by TCRdb to the mid-2010s). For the wider study: Template switching captured roughly one uniquely barcoded TCR beta cDNA molecule per two T cells in model experiments. Using deep sequencing normalized with unique cDNA molecular identifiers, the study measured how TCR beta repertoire diversity changes with age. The donors were divided into four age groups: young (average roughly 17 years), middle-aged (almost 40), aged (around 59) and long-lived (around 80). Donors of different ages were randomly distributed across sequencing lanes to avoid experimental bias. Using the same blood draw, the study looked at two additional independent replicas of 1 million unique cDNA reads for two donors, one aged 18 to 29 and the other aged 80 or older.

The approximately 39 donors, aged roughly 6 to 90 years, were systemically healthy Caucasian individuals from Russia. Each donor gave about 10 milliliters of peripheral blood, drawn into EDTA-treated Vacutainer tubes. Ficoll-Paque density-gradient centrifugation was used to isolate PBMCs, with at least 6.5 million per sample. Total RNA was extracted from PBMCs with Trizol reagent, with at least 5.5 micrograms obtained per sample. For every donor, an aliquot of PBMCs went through flow cytometry to measure the percentages of naive CD45RAhigh/CD27high T cells. This clonotype came up a few times. What antigen it recognizes has not been identified. Within one base of it there is no much larger clone, and no base qualities were kept. Receptor amplification or capture employed 5' RACE. Sequencing relied on an Illumina HiSeq 2500. A second about 7 to 11 cycle PCR used a sample-barcoded 5' primer and a J-beta primer mix. A unique molecular identifier was introduced onto each TCR beta cDNA molecule by a template-switch 5' adaptor carrying 12 random nucleotides. Each sample yielded at least 2.5 million CDR3-containing paired-end reads. First-strand cDNA synthesis was performed from all RNA using the Mint cDNA synthesis kit, with priming by a TRBC-specific oligonucleotide. Following uracil-DNA glycosylase treatment, a first 18-cycle PCR with universal primers M1SS and BC2_uni_R was performed on all cDNA. The published analysis was carried out like this. For normalization, 1 million high-quality reads were randomly selected from each sample, with every read carrying a distinct molecular identifier. Instead of being binned into consensus sequences, reads with shared molecular identifiers were discarded. MiTCR, set to a Q25 quality threshold and the strictest error-elimination algorithm, was used for CDR3 identification, clonotype clustering and error correction. A nonparametric unseen species model with Euler transformation was used to estimate a lower bound on total TCR beta diversity. In TCRdb, the public reads were trimmed at Q25 with fastp and aligned with MiXCR, with productive beta chains retained. All rows with the same CDR3 protein become a single entry with the most common DNA and genes. For this entry, the V and J calls and clone size follow TCRdb and not the study's own pipeline. Recorded for this sample are about 1.1 million distinct CDR3 sequences; under 40% of them occurred a single time. The top ten constitute around 13% of the sample.

Here V drops 6 bases and J drops 2 bases, and the junction holds 7 bases not matched to any gene. Per the germline V gene, SNHLY is the CDR1 and FYNNEI is the CDR2. The CDR3 numbers 15 residues from cysteine through phenylalanine. Only the CDR3 DNA stays, 45 bases, in frame from base 1. Study-wide findings and limitations: Conclusive comparison of naive and antigen-experienced compartments was prevented by the profiling of bulk unsorted PBMCs. Observed TCR beta diversity per million T cells fell roughly linearly with age, and a significant reduction was already apparent by age around 40. Total diversity estimates from one million sequenced T cells were considered lower bounds and underestimates. The percentage of naive T cells measured by flow cytometry correlated strongly with observed TCR beta diversity. Because the CMV infection status of the donors was unknown, age-related changes in expanded clonotypes may potentially have been confounded. Compared with the aged group, the long-lived group had more naive CD4+ T cells, fewer expanded clones and increased TCR diversity, a pattern suggesting age selection.

The source is a man aged 18 to 35 in good health. The chain employs TRBV2 and TRBJ1-2; 9 bases in between match TRBD1. The specimen was blood. CDR3 loop: CASSTQGAANYGYTF. The DNA sequence is as follows: TGTGCCAGCAGCACACAGGGGGCTGCGAACTATGGCTACACCTTC. The CDR3 plus the reference TRBV2 and TRBJ1-2 genes for the other parts give the full variable domain: EPEVTQTPSHQVTQMGQEVILRCVPISNHLYFYWYRQILGQKVEFLVSFYNNEISEKSEIFDDQFSVERPDGSNFTLKIRSTKLEDSAMYFCASSTQGAANYGYTFGSGTRLTVV.